Presented here are 8 T cell receptor beta chains from one specimen sequenced in a study of blood T cell repertoires in COVID-19. Sequenced by immunoSEQ multiplex PCR; TCRdb stores in-frame clones only, minus some. The sample has under 200,000 clones, 82% seen once. The source material was PBMCs or T cells enriched from blood (not recorded which). Receptors were obtained from a man between 60 and 70 years old who had recovered from COVID-19.

This clone came up once. The chain has TRBV7-2 and TRBJ2-7, with unresolved D. This CDR3 is built from 17 residues. From germline, CDR1 is SGHTA and CDR2 FQGNSA. The germline V and J ends were trimmed by 1 base and 6 bases, with 22 bases remaining between them. The CDR3 nucleotides are TGTGCCAGCAGCTTAGTTAGCCGAATGTCGGGTGAGGTCGAGCAGTACTTC. Translation gives CASSLVSRMSGEVEQYF.

CDR3 sequence reads: CASSPTGGATEAFF. Written as DNA, the CDR3 is TGCGCCAGCAGCCCCACGGGGGGGGCTACTGAAGCTTTCTTT. This chain joins TRBV5-1 and TRBJ1-1; perhaps TRBD1 as D (6 bases). Looked up from germline, CDR1 is SGHRS and CDR2 is YFSETQ. The V and J ends lost 4 bases and 5 bases respectively, with 15 bases between them. The CDR3 loop spans 14 amino acids. The full variable domain, its missing parts supplied by reference TRBV5-1 and TRBJ1-1, is KAGVTQTPRYLIKTRGQQVTLSCSPISGHRSVSWYQQTPGQGLQFLFEYFSETQRNKGNFPGRFSGRQFSNSRSEMNVSTLELGDSALYLCASSPTGGATEAFFGQGTRLTVV.

A few counts support this clone. This rearrangement joins TRBV6-2 or TRBV6-3 to TRBJ1-1; 7 positions match TRBD1. Trimming removed 6 bases from V and 4 bases from J; junction bases left unmatched: 8. This CDR3 is built from 14 residues. Germline V CDR1 and CDR2: MNHEY, SVGEGT. In DNA form, the CDR3 reads TGTGCCAGCAGCTTGACAGGGAGGTTCACTGAAGCTTTCTTT. Encoded protein: CASSLTGRFTEAFF.

The count of this clone is one. The chain uses TRBV18 and TRBJ2-1, with a tentative D call TRBD1 (6 bases). CDR3 length equals 15 residues. V lost 0 bases and J lost 8, with 14 bases in between. The germline CDR1 and CDR2 sequences are KGHSH and LQKENI. The CDR3 region is CASSPPGALQYEQFF. The CDR3 region has the DNA TGTGCCAGCTCACCACCGGGGGCCTTACAGTATGAGCAGTTCTTC.

The V call is TRBV5-4, the J call TRBJ2-5; a possible D gene is TRBD2 (6 bases). The CDR3 consists of 16 residues. With 4 bases removed from V and 2 bases from J, the gap between germline ends came to 18 bases. CDR1 SGHNT and CDR2 YYREEE come from the germline V gene (reference sequence). The CDR3 spells CASSPAPGRGQETQYF. The CDR3 coding sequence is TGTGCCAGCAGCCCTGCGCCCGGCCGGGGGCAAGAGACCCAGTACTTC.

The V gene is TRBV6-5, the J gene TRBJ1-3, with TRBD1 matching over 10 bases. CDR1 and CDR2 from the germline V gene are MNHEY and SVGAGI. This CDR3 has 14 amino acids. The trim removed 4 bases at V and 8 bases at J, leaving 5 bases unmatched. The CDR3 DNA reads TGTGCCAGCAGTTCGACAGGGGGCAGGGACACCATATATTTT. Translation gives CASSSTGGRDTIYF.

The V gene is TRBV6-4, the J gene TRBJ2-7, with 8 positions matching TRBD1. Germline V gives CDR1 MRHNA, CDR2 SNTAGT. Trimming took 1 base from V and 6 from J; bases not matched to a gene: 20. The CDR3 is 19 residues long. CDR3 sequence: CASSDLRDRGSPGLGEQYF. CDR3 nucleotide sequence: TGTGCCAGCAGTGACTTGCGTGACAGGGGTTCCCCCGGATTAGGCGAGCAGTACTTC.

The V gene is TRBV15, the J gene TRBJ2-6, with TRBD2 identical over 10 bases. Looked up from germline, CDR1 is LNHNV and CDR2 is YYDKDF (reference sequence). This CDR3 comprises 18 residues. Trimming cost V 6 bases and J 0 bases; bases outside gene matches: 8. The CDR3 reads CATRVLAGDPSGANVLTF. CDR3 DNA: TGTGCCACCAGGGTTCTAGCGGGAGACCCCTCTGGGGCCAACGTCCTGACTTTC.